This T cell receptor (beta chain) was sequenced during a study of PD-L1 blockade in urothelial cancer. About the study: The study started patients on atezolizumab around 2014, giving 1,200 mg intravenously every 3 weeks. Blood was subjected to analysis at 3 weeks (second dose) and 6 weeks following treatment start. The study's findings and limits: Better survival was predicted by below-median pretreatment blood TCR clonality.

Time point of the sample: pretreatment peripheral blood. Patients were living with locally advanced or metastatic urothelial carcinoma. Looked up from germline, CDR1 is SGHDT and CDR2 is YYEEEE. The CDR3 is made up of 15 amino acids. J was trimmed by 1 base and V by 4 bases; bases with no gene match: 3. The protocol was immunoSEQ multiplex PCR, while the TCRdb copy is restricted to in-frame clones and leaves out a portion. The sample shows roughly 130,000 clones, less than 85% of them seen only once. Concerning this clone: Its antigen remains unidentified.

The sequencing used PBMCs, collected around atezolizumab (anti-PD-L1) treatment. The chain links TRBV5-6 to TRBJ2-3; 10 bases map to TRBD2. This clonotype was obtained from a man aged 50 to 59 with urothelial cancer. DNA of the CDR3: TGTGCCAGCAGCACCAGCGGGAGGGGCACAGATACGCAGTATTTT. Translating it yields CASSTSGRGTDTQYF. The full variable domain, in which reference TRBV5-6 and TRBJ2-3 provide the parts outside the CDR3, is DAGVTQSPTHLIKTRGQQVTLRCSPKSGHDTVSWYQQALGQGPQFIFQYYEEEERQRGNFPDRFSGHQFPNYSSELNVNALLLGDSALYLCASSTSGRGTDTQYFGPGTRLTVL.